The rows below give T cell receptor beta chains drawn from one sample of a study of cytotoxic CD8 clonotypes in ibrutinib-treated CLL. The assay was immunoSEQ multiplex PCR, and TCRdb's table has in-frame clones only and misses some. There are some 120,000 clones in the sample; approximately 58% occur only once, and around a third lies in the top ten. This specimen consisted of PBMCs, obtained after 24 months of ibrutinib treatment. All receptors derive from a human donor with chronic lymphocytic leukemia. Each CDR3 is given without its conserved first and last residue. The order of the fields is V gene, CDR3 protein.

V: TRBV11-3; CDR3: ASSFRGQGTEAF
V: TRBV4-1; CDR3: ASSQDGKGRGDTQY
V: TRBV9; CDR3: ASSVEDRVRRGEQY
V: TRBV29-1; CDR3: SVRAGQIANTGELF
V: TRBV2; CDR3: ASLLSRTAYGYT
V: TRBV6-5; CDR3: ASSPGGGEQY
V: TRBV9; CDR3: ASSAGVSGNTIY
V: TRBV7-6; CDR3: ASSSRGPGETQY
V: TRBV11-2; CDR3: ASSQGQATDTQY
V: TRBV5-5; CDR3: ASSQGLIRSHEQY
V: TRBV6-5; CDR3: AAQGGLGGYNEQF
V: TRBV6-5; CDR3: ASSRGDDNSPLH
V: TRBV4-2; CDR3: ASSQENSGAYNEQF
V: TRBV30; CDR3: AWERGLEGYT
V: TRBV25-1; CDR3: ASSEFAGGGHYGYT
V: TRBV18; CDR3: ASSPDREQY
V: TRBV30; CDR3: AWSVGGSRETQY
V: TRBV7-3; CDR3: ASSPDDREGTEAF
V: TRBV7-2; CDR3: ASSVRSGSAGQPQH
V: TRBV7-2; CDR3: ASSWTSGGSTDTQY
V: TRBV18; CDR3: ATTRGRVSEQY
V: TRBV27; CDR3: ASSGKGLGGETQY
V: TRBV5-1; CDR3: ASSLDNSGRGLSYEQY
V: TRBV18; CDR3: ASSSGRDANTGELF
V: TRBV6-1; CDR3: ASSDVPRGVSGANVLT
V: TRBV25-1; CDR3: ASSRAVGNTIY
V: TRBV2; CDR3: ASSLDPTSYEQY
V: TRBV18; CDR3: ASSPLLGTGEGEQY
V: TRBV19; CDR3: ASSPGGTGAETQY
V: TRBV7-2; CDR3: ASSFVTSTEAF
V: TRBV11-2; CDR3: ASSSTGESGNTIY
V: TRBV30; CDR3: AWTEGRISPLH